A selection of T cell receptor beta chains follows, all from one sample in a study of T cell changes during pregnancy in multiple sclerosis. Clones were read by immunoSEQ multiplex PCR, and TCRdb kept only the in-frame ones, dropping some. The sample yields roughly 69,000 clones, about 90% seen once. The source was peripheral blood, collected after pregnancy. All receptors come from a female donor with multiple sclerosis, enrolled in a pregnancy study. The CDR3 runs from the conserved cysteine through the conserved F or W. The order of the fields is CDR3 protein, V gene, J gene, D gene. The D gene is left open where the match is weak.

CDR3: CASSRTAIVTEAFF
V: TRBV6-5
J: TRBJ1-1
D: NA

CDR3: CASSPLIGQGTGELFF
V: TRBV11-1
J: TRBJ2-2
D: NA

CDR3: CASSSGTNLEAFF
V: TRBV5-1
J: TRBJ1-1
D: NA

CDR3: CASSQDRQSTEKLFF
V: TRBV4-2
J: TRBJ1-4
D: NA

CDR3: CASSWLPGANTGELFF
V: TRBV5-1
J: TRBJ2-2
D: NA

CDR3: CASSSRTSGAYEQYF
V: TRBV6-5
J: TRBJ2-7
D: TRBD2

CDR3: CASSEQTYNEQFF
V: TRBV25-1
J: TRBJ2-1
D: NA

CDR3: CASRGSNAYNEQFF
V: TRBV6-5
J: TRBJ2-1
D: NA

CDR3: CASSEWSGGLSYEQYF
V: TRBV6-1
J: TRBJ2-7
D: TRBD1

CDR3: CAWSPGENQPQHF
V: TRBV30
J: TRBJ1-5
D: NA

CDR3: CASSPGLANTDTQYF
V: TRBV7-7
J: TRBJ2-3
D: TRBD2

CDR3: CASSFSSVWNSGGYTF
V: TRBV27
J: TRBJ1-2
D: NA

CDR3: CASRPLTGVNYGYTF
V: TRBV19
J: TRBJ1-2
D: TRBD1

CDR3: CAGKTQWREETQYF
V: TRBV5-8
J: TRBJ2-5
D: NA

CDR3: CASSYQDRVQETQYF
V: TRBV5-1
J: TRBJ2-5
D: TRBD1

CDR3: CASSPGLAGHLYYNEQFF
V: TRBV5-1
J: TRBJ2-1
D: TRBD2

CDR3: CASSRTGEANYGYTF
V: TRBV5-4
J: TRBJ1-2
D: NA

CDR3: CASSLDGREGRDEQFF
V: TRBV11-3
J: TRBJ2-1
D: TRBD2

CDR3: CASSYYVGDYEQYF
V: TRBV6-5
J: TRBJ2-7
D: NA

CDR3: CASSLGTGANEKLFF
V: TRBV5-6
J: TRBJ1-4
D: TRBD1

CDR3: CASSREDREAFF
V: TRBV7-9
J: TRBJ1-1
D: TRBD1

CDR3: CASSQDWASSTDTQYF
V: TRBV4-3
J: TRBJ2-3
D: NA

CDR3: CAIRWAGDSDTQYF
V: TRBV10-3
J: TRBJ2-3
D: TRBD2

CDR3: CASSPGPFSQETQYF
V: TRBV7-3
J: TRBJ2-5
D: NA

CDR3: CASSPGTGVNQPQHF
V: TRBV18
J: TRBJ1-5
D: TRBD1

CDR3: CASSWAAGGPYNEQFF
V: TRBV6-5
J: TRBJ2-1
D: TRBD2

CDR3: CASSSPEVGKAEAFF
V: TRBV7-6
J: TRBJ1-1
D: NA

CDR3: CAISDYTEAFF
V: TRBV10-3
J: TRBJ1-1
D: NA

CDR3: CASSYSSTGRYGYTF
V: TRBV6-5
J: TRBJ1-2
D: NA

CDR3: CASSYSGRGDGNTIYF
V: TRBV6-6
J: TRBJ1-3
D: TRBD1

CDR3: CASSPHLNVGDNYGYTF
V: TRBV14
J: TRBJ1-2
D: NA

CDR3: CASRGTANNEQFF
V: TRBV6-4
J: TRBJ2-1
D: TRBD1

CDR3: CSFGGVHEQYF
V: TRBV20-1
J: TRBJ2-7
D: TRBD2

CDR3: CASSYEGARYNSPLHF
V: TRBV6-5
J: TRBJ1-6
D: TRBD1

CDR3: CASSSQGVSGNTIYF
V: TRBV5-1
J: TRBJ1-3
D: TRBD1

CDR3: CASSLGTKYEQYF
V: TRBV11-2
J: TRBJ2-7
D: NA

CDR3: CASSQGPGQHYGYTF
V: TRBV4-1
J: TRBJ1-2
D: TRBD1

CDR3: CASSEEGGRGNTEAFF
V: TRBV6-1
J: TRBJ1-1
D: NA

CDR3: CASSRASALGVGDTQYF
V: TRBV19
J: TRBJ2-3
D: NA

CDR3: CASRLAGGRNEQFF
V: TRBV19
J: TRBJ2-1
D: TRBD2

CDR3: CASSTRGLGEQFF
V: TRBV19
J: TRBJ2-1
D: TRBD1

CDR3: CASSPRRVSGANVLTF
V: TRBV7-6
J: TRBJ2-6
D: NA

CDR3: CASSEVASGRWETQYF
V: TRBV6-1
J: TRBJ2-5
D: TRBD2

CDR3: CASSLGQGVQYF
V: TRBV5-6
J: TRBJ2-7
D: NA

CDR3: CASSLDGNPATTDTQYF
V: TRBV5-4
J: TRBJ2-3
D: NA

CDR3: CASSSRGESAEAFF
V: TRBV18
J: TRBJ1-1
D: NA

CDR3: CASSLGGTYEQYF
V: TRBV27
J: TRBJ2-7
D: NA

CDR3: CASSPGLAGVIGYEQYF
V: TRBV7-9
J: TRBJ2-7
D: TRBD2

CDR3: CASSPGQGMNTEAFF
V: TRBV18
J: TRBJ1-1
D: TRBD1